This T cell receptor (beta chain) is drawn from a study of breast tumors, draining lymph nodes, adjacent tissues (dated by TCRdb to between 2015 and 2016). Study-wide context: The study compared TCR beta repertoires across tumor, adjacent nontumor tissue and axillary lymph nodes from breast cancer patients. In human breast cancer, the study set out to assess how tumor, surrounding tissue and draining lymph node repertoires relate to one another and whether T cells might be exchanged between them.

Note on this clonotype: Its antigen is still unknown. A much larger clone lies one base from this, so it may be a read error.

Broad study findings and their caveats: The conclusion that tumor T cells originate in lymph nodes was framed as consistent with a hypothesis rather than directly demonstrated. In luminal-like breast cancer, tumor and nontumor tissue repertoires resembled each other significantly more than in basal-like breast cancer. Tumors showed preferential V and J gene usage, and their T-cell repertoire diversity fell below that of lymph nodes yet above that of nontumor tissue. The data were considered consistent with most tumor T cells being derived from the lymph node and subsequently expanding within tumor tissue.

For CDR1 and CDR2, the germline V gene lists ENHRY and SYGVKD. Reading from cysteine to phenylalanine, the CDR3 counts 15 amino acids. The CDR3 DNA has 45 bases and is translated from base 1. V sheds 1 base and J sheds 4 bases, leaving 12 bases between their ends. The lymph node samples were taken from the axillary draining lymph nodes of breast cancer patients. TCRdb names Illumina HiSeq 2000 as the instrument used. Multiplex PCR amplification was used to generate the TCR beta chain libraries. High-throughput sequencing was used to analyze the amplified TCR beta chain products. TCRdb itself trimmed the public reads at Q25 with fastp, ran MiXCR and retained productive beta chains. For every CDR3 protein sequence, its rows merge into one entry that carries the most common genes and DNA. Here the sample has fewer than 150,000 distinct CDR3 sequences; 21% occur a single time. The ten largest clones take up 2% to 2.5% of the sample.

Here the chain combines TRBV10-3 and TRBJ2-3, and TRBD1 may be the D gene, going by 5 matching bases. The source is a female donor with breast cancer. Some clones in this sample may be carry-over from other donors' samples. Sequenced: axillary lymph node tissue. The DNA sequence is TGTGCCATCAGTGAGTACAAGGGGAACGCAGATACGCAGTATTTT. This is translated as CAISEYKGNADTQYF.